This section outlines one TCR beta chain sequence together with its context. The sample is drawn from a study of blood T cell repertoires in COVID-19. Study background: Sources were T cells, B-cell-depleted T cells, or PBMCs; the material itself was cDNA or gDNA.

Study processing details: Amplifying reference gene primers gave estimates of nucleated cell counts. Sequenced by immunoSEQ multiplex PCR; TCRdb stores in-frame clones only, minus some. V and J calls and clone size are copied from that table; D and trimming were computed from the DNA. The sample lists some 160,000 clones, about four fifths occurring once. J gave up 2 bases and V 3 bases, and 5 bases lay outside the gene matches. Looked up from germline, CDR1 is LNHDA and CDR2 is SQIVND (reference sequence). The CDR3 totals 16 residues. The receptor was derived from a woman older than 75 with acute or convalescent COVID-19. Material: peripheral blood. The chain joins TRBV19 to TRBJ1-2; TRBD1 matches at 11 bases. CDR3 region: CASSMSGQGANYGYTF. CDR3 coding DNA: TGTGCCAGTAGTATGAGTGGACAGGGGGCAAACTATGGCTACACCTTC. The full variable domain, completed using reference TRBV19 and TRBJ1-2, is DGGITQSPKYLFRKEGQNVTLSCEQNLNHDAMYWYRQDPGQGLRLIYYSQIVNDFQKGDIAEGYSVSREKKESFPLTVTSAQKNPTAFYLCASSMSGQGANYGYTFGSGTRLTVV.